This T cell receptor (beta chain) is drawn from a study of T-cell reconstitution after alpha-beta-depleted transplantation in children. The table lists this clonotype with a few counts. The germline CDR1 and CDR2 sequences are LGHNA and YSLEER. V was clipped by 1 base and J by 2 bases, with 11 bases between them. This CDR3 has 15 amino acids. Unique molecular identifiers were incorporated during preparation of the TCRbeta library. TCRdb itself ran the PCR reads through MiXCR, one entry per CDR3 protein. This sample has fewer than 550,000 distinct CDR3 sequences; about 17% occur once, and the top ten carry over 25%.

Here the sequenced sample was PBMCs, mostly from graft donor cells, taken 360 days after TCRalphabeta/CD19-depleted stem cell transplant. The chain uses TRBV4-3 and TRBJ2-5; possible D gene TRBD1, 5 bases. The TCR comes from a boy less than two years old who had a stem cell transplant for Wiskott-Aldrich syndrome, so the T cells may come from the graft donor. The chain's CDR3 is CASSQGQGIQETQYF. CDR3 DNA sequence: TGCGCCAGCAGCCAAGGGCAGGGCATTCAAGAGACCCAGTACTTC.